The 23 T cell receptor beta chains below were found in one sample sequenced in a study of blood T cell repertoires in COVID-19 (dated by TCRdb to 2020 to 2021). Receptor libraries were prepared by the immunoSEQ multiplex PCR assay. TCRdb provides this immuneACCESS table in a form limited to in-frame rearrangements. Some clones are lacking; in checked studies, under half of them reflect an unresolved V gene, and why the rest are absent is not known. This sample is represented by tens of thousands of clones; over 60% of them were singletons. In total, the top ten clones hold under 25% of the sample. Sequenced input: peripheral blood. Every receptor here comes from a man aged 30 to 45 with COVID-19, enrolled during active disease.

Here the CDR3 reads CASSSRQGAGGTQYF. The CDR3 region has the DNA TGTGCCAGCAGCTCCCGTCAGGGGGCAGGAGGGACCCAGTACTTC. The chain links TRBV5-5 to TRBJ2-5, with 8 bases lining up with TRBD1. Germline loops: CDR1 SGHKS, CDR2 YYEKEE (reference sequence). The CDR3 is made up of 15 amino acids. J gave up 7 bases and V 3 bases, and 11 bases lay outside the gene matches.

This sequence joins TRBV30 and TRBJ2-3; D is possibly TRBD2 (7 bases). V dropped 4 bases and J dropped 0 bases, with 14 bases sitting between them. Germline V gene data show CDR1 as GTSNPN and CDR2 as SVGIG (reference sequence). The CDR3 contains 15 residues. The chain's CDR3 is CAWNWGGASTDTQYF. CDR3 nucleotides: TGTGCCTGGAATTGGGGGGGGGCCAGCACAGATACGCAGTATTTT.

The DNA of the CDR3 is TGCGCCAGCAGCACCCCAGGGTATCAAGAGACCCAGTACTTC. This encodes CASSTPGYQETQYF. The chain combines TRBV5-1 with TRBJ2-5; perhaps TRBD1 as D (5 bases). V was trimmed by 4 bases and J by 2 bases, leaving 12 bases between them. Germline values: CDR1 SGHRS, CDR2 YFSETQ. The CDR3 runs 14 residues.

The genes are TRBV5-1 and TRBJ1-2; 9 bases are shared with TRBD1. Germline CDR1 and CDR2: SGHRS and YFSETQ. The CDR3 loop spans 14 amino acids. V lost 4 bases and J lost 5; bases outside the gene matches: 6. The CDR3 bases are TGCGCCAGCAGCGACCGACAGGGGGGATATGGCTACACCTTC. It specifies CASSDRQGGYGYTF.

V is TRBV10-3 and J is TRBJ1-1; no clear D gene. V lost 3 bases and J lost 7, with 6 bases in between. This CDR3 is 11 amino acids long. The germline gives CDR1 ENHRY, CDR2 SYGVKD. This CDR3 is CAISEGLEAFF. The CDR3 DNA follows: TGTGCCATCAGTGAAGGACTTGAAGCTTTCTTT.

The gene calls are TRBV4-1 and TRBJ2-7; possible D gene TRBD2, 6 bases. V was shortened by 1 base and J by 5 bases, with 9 bases between the two germline ends. This CDR3 contains 13 residues. Germline assignment: CDR1 MGHRA and CDR2 YSYEKL. CDR3 sequence (DNA): TGCGCCAGCAGCCAAGCGGGAGTCGACGAGCAGTACTTC. As protein: CASSQAGVDEQYF.

The rearrangement links TRBV25-1 to TRBJ2-5, with TRBD1 as a possible D gene (5 bases). Trimming pared 5 bases from V and 2 bases from J, leaving 12 bases between. The length of the CDR3 is 14 residues. Germline V gene lookup returns CDR1 MGHDK and CDR2 SYGVNS. The CDR3 bases are TGTGCCAGCAGTTCACGACAGACTCAAGAGACCCAGTACTTC. Protein product: CASSSRQTQETQYF.

The chain joins TRBV6-6 to TRBJ2-7, with TRBD1 identical over 7 bases. V was clipped by 4 bases and J by 0 bases; unmatched bases: 9. The CDR3 consists of 16 residues. Germline V lookup: CDR1 MNHNY, CDR2 SVGAGI (reference sequence). This chain's CDR3 is CASSSFGQASSYEQYF. As DNA, the CDR3 is TGTGCCAGCAGTTCCTTCGGACAGGCTAGCTCCTACGAGCAGTACTTC.

The gene calls are TRBV4-1 and TRBJ2-1; possible D gene TRBD2, 5 bases. Germline V gene data show CDR1 as MGHRA and CDR2 as YSYEKL. The CDR3 spans 16 residues. V dropped 0 bases and J dropped 6 bases, with 15 bases sitting between them. This CDR3 is CASSQEIATRRNEQFF. DNA of the CDR3: TGCGCCAGCAGCCAAGAAATAGCGACAAGACGCAATGAGCAGTTCTTC.

The gene calls are TRBV7-9 and TRBJ1-2; tentative D call: TRBD1 (6 bases). CDR3 length: 15 amino acids. Trimming left V 5 bases short and J 4 bases short, with 17 bases between. Germline V lookup: CDR1 SEHNR, CDR2 FQNEAQ (reference sequence). This CDR3 is CASSPAPRGSYGYTF. The CDR3 DNA is TGTGCCAGCAGCCCAGCCCCCAGGGGATCCTATGGCTACACCTTC.

The CDR3 DNA follows: TGTGCCAGCAGCTTAGTGACTGGGGGGTTTGGGGTCCAGTACTTC. Its translation is CASSLVTGGFGVQYF. The chain is built from TRBV7-8 and TRBJ2-5, with D tentatively TRBD2 (6 bases). Germline V gene sequence: CDR1 SGHVS, CDR2 FQNEAQ. This CDR3 is built from 15 residues. Trimming removed 1 base at V and 10 bases at J, with 19 bases between.

The chain uses TRBV27 and TRBJ2-5; D is ambiguous. V dropped 3 bases and J dropped 0 bases, with 5 bases sitting between them. This CDR3 has 13 residues. Germline V CDR1 and CDR2: MNHEY, SMNVEV (reference sequence). The CDR3 is CASSLNYQETQYF. In DNA form, the CDR3 reads TGTGCCAGCAGTTTGAACTACCAAGAGACCCAGTACTTC.

The chain has TRBV18 and TRBJ2-6; 7 bases are shared with TRBD1. This CDR3 contains 16 residues. Germline CDR1 reads KGHSH; CDR2 reads LQKENI. The V gene end was trimmed by 5 bases and the J gene end by 2 bases; junction bases not matched to a gene: 6. CDR3 protein: CASSVPDRAGANVLTF. CDR3 DNA: TGTGCCAGCTCAGTTCCAGACAGGGCTGGGGCCAACGTCCTGACTTTC. Together with reference TRBV18 and TRBJ2-6, the CDR3 gives the full variable domain: NAGVMQNPRHLVRRRGQEARLRCSPMKGHSHVYWYRQLPEEGLKFMVYLQKENIIDESGMPKERFSAEFPKEGPSILRIQQVVRGDSAAYFCASSVPDRAGANVLTFGAGSRLTVL.

This chain connects TRBV9 to TRBJ2-1; 8 bases line up with TRBD1. CDR1 and CDR2 from the germline V gene are SGDLS and YYNGEE. J gave up 3 bases and V 3 bases, and 2 bases lay outside the gene matches. The CDR3 contains 14 residues. The CDR3 DNA is TGTGCCAGCAGCGGGACAGGGCTCTACAATGAGCAGTTCTTC. Residues: CASSGTGLYNEQFF.

This rearrangement joins TRBV27 to TRBJ1-2, with 10 bases that match TRBD1. After removal of 7 bases from V and 2 bases from J, the junction contained 10 bases not matched to a gene. Germline V lookup: CDR1 MNHEY, CDR2 SMNVEV (reference sequence). CDR3 length: 16 amino acids. The CDR3 coding sequence is TGTGCCAGCACTCAAACGCCGGGACAGGGGAACTATGGCTACACCTTC. It codes for CASTQTPGQGNYGYTF.

This chain connects TRBV5-1 to TRBJ2-2; 7 bases align to TRBD2. Trimming at V came to 4 bases and at J to 3 bases, leaving 9 bases not matched to a gene. This CDR3 is built from 16 residues. The germline CDR1 and CDR2 sequences are SGHRS and YFSETQ. The CDR3 DNA reads TGCGCCAGCAGCCTGGTGGGAGGGGCGGACACCGGGGAGCTGTTTTTT. Its translation is CASSLVGGADTGELFF.

The chain employs TRBV30 and TRBJ1-5, with no clear D. The V end was cut by 4 bases, the J end by 0 bases, with 7 bases between. This CDR3 comprises 13 residues. Germline-derived CDR1 and CDR2 are GTSNPN and SVGIG (reference sequence). The CDR3 DNA reads as TGTGCCTGGAACAAAGATAGCAATCAGCCCCAGCATTTT. Its protein product is CAWNKDSNQPQHF.

This clone came up once. The chain joins TRBV7-2 to TRBJ1-5, with D hard to call. V lost 6 bases, J lost 0 bases, and 6 bases lay in between. The CDR3 has 13 residues. The V gene's germline CDR1 is SGHTA and CDR2 FQGNSA. In nucleotides, the CDR3 is TGTGCCAGCAGGACTGATAGCAATCAGCCCCAGCATTTT. Translation gives CASRTDSNQPQHF.

V and J are TRBV29-1 and TRBJ1-1; weak D call: TRBD1 (5 bases). Germline V gene data show CDR1 as SQVTM and CDR2 as ANQGSEA. V dropped 6 bases and J dropped 2 bases, with 7 bases sitting between them. The CDR3 length is 11 residues. The CDR3: CSVQGNTEAFF. In nucleotides, the CDR3 is TGCAGCGTCCAGGGTAACACTGAAGCTTTCTTT.

The CDR3 reads CASSLDRTNTEAFF. The CDR3 coding sequence is TGTGCCAGCAGCTTAGACAGGACGAACACTGAAGCTTTCTTT. The chain has TRBV7-2 and TRBJ1-1; tentatively, D is TRBD1 (5 bases). CDR1 SGHTA and CDR2 FQGNSA come from the germline V gene. CDR3 length: 14 residues. Between the trimmed V and J ends, which lost 1 base and 1 base, there was a span of 7 bases.

The chain is built from TRBV9 and TRBJ2-2; D is perhaps TRBD2 (6 bases). CDR1 is SGDLS, CDR2 YYNGEE, per germline. This CDR3 contains 16 residues. Trimming took off 4 bases at V and 0 bases at J, with 13 bases between the two ends. CDR3 residues: CASSWGLDANTGELFF. The CDR3, as DNA: TGTGCCAGCAGCTGGGGACTCGACGCGAACACCGGGGAGCTGTTTTTT.

This chain's CDR3 is CASSRGLETTQYF. The CDR3 DNA reads TGTGCCAGCAGTAGAGGGCTGGAAACAACGCAGTATTTT. V is TRBV6-5 and J is TRBJ2-3; D is perhaps TRBD2 (5 bases). V was pared by 5 bases and J by 9 bases, with 15 bases between. The CDR3 is made up of 13 amino acids. In germline, CDR1 is MNHEY, CDR2 SVGAGI.

The chain employs TRBV5-1 and TRBJ2-7, with TRBD1 matching over 8 bases. Trimming at V came to 2 bases and at J to 6 bases, leaving 10 bases not matched to a gene. Germline assignment: CDR1 SGHRS and CDR2 YFSETQ. The CDR3 has 15 residues. CDR3 nucleotide sequence: TGCGCCAGCAGCTTAGAGACAGGGGTGTCGGCCGAGCAGTACTTC. This encodes CASSLETGVSAEQYF.